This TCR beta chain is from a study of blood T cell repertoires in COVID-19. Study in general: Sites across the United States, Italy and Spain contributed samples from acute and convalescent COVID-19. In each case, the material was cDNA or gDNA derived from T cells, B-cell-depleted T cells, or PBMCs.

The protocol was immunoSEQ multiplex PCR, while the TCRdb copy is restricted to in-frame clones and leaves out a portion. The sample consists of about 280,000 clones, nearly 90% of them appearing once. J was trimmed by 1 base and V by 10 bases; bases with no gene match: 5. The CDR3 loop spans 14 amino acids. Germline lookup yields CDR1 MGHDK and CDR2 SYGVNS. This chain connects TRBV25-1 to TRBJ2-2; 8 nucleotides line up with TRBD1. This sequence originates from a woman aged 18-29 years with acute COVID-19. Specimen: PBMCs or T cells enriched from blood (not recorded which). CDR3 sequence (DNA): TGTGCCACCGCTGGACAGGGGAACACCGGGGAGCTGTTTTTT. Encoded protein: CATAGQGNTGELFF.